These T cell receptor beta chains were read from a single sample in a study of human T cells and chemical hapten exposure. TCRdb recomputed calls from the RACE reads with MiXCR, one row per CDR3 protein. The sample records under 50,000 distinct CDR3 sequences, over 7.5% being singletons. Sequencing was performed on whole blood, taken in connection with sensitization to the hapten diphenylcyclopropenone (DPC). The receptors come from a man aged 50 to 59 with alopecia areata. Some clones in this sample may be carry-over from other donors' samples. The CDR3 runs from the conserved cysteine through the conserved F or W. D genes are given only for firm matches. Rows may omit the clone size; those that give it use once, few, many or a size class.

>14|few|TRBV19|TRBJ1-2|-
TGTGCCAGTATTTCTCGGCAAACCTACTATGGCTACACCTTC
CASISRQTYYGYTF
>19|many|TRBV5-1|TRBJ2-3|TRBD2
TGCGCCAGCAGCTTGACACCGGGACTAGCGGGAGGTTCAGGAGATACGCAGTATTTT
CASSLTPGLAGGSGDTQYF
>14|once|TRBV20-1|TRBJ2-7|-
TGCAGTGCGTATATCGTACAGGGTACGCACGAGCAGTACTTC
CSAYIVQGTHEQYF
>15|-|TRBV18|TRBJ1-5|TRBD1
TGTGCCAGCTCACCACAGGGACAGGGCAATCAGCCCCAGCATTTT
CASSPQGQGNQPQHF
>16|many|TRBV10-3|TRBJ2-1|TRBD2
TGTGCCATCAGGGGAGGGGCTAGCGGGAAATCTCCTGCGGGGTTCTTC
CAIRGGASGKSPAGFF
>14|-|TRBV7-2|TRBJ2-7|-
TGTGCCAGCAGCCCCGACTACCACTCCTACGAGCAGTACTTC
CASSPDYHSYEQYF
>12|few|TRBV4-1|TRBJ2-1|-
TGCGCCAGCAGCTTTAGAGAGAATGAGCAGTTCTTC
CASSFRENEQFF
>15|-|TRBV30|TRBJ1-1|-
TGTGCCTGGAGTGGCCTTAATAGCCGCAACACTGAAGCTTTCTTT
CAWSGLNSRNTEAFF
>14|-|TRBV19|TRBJ1-5|-
TGTGCCAGTAGCCCCCCGAGTGGCAATCAGCCCCAGCATTTT
CASSPPSGNQPQHF
>14|-|TRBV3-1|TRBJ2-1|-
TGTGCCAGCAACGGTGGGAGCTCCTACAATGAGCAGTTCTTC
CASNGGSSYNEQFF
>16|-|TRBV28|TRBJ1-6|-
TGTGCCAGCAGTTTATTCCGGGCAACTCGGGGGTCACCCCTCCACTTT
CASSLFRATRGSPLHF
>15|few|TRBV12-3/TRBV12-4|TRBJ2-7|TRBD1
TGTGCCAGCAGTCCGTCCGGGACAGGGAGCTACGAGCAGTACTTC
CASSPSGTGSYEQYF
>14|-|TRBV29-1|TRBJ2-1|TRBD2
TGCAGCGTTGAGCGACTAGCGGGAGAGGCTGAGCAGTTCTTC
CSVERLAGEAEQFF
>14|few|TRBV11-2|TRBJ1-4|-
TGTGCCAGCAGCTTAGGAGTGAGGAATGAAAAACTGTTTTTT
CASSLGVRNEKLFF
>13|few|TRBV25-1|TRBJ1-3|-
TGTGCCAGCAGTGAGGGCTCTGGAAACACCATATATTTT
CASSEGSGNTIYF
>15|many|TRBV5-1|TRBJ2-3|TRBD2
TGCGCCAGCATTAAAGGACTAGCGGGGTCAGATACGCAGTATTTT
CASIKGLAGSDTQYF
>16|few|TRBV27|TRBJ2-7|TRBD2
TGTGCCAGCAGTACTCCGCTGGGACTAGCTATCTACGAGCAGTACTTC
CASSTPLGLAIYEQYF
>15|many|TRBV7-3|TRBJ2-5|TRBD2
TGTGCCAGCAGCTTAAGCGGGAGCCTGGGAGAGACCCAGTACTTC
CASSLSGSLGETQYF
>12|many|TRBV7-9|TRBJ2-7|-
TGTGCCAGCAGGTATGACAGCTACGAGCAGTACTTC
CASRYDSYEQYF
>15|many|TRBV10-2|TRBJ1-2|TRBD1
TGCGCCAGCAGTGGCGGCGGGACAGGGAACTATGGCTACACCTTC
CASSGGGTGNYGYTF
>13|-|TRBV3-1|TRBJ2-7|-
TGTGCCAGCAGCCGTTACCCCGGGGGAGAGCAGTACTTC
CASSRYPGGEQYF
>11|-|TRBV29-1|TRBJ1-1|-
TGTTCCGGGACGGAGGGCACTGAAGCTTTCTTT
CSGTEGTEAFF
>14|many|TRBV4-1|TRBJ2-1|TRBD1
TGCGCCAGCAGCCAAGGGACAGGGTTGGATGAGCAGTTCTTC
CASSQGTGLDEQFF
>13|-|TRBV10-3|TRBJ2-7|-
TGTGCCACCATTGGACTTGCGGGGTACGAGCAGTACTTC
CATIGLAGYEQYF
>15|many|TRBV30|TRBJ1-2|TRBD1
TGTGCCTGGAGTGTGGACAGGGGGACTAACTATGGCTACACCTTC
CAWSVDRGTNYGYTF
>14|many|TRBV28|TRBJ1-4|-
TGTGCCAGCAGCTCGGGAACCGAGAATGAAAAACTGTTTTTT
CASSSGTENEKLFF
>13|many|TRBV29-1|TRBJ1-1|-
TGCAGCGTTTTTGTAGATGAAAGCACTGAAGCTTTCTTT
CSVFVDESTEAFF
>20|few|TRBV4-1|TRBJ2-1|TRBD2
TGCGCCAGCAGCCAAGGGGGGACTAGCGGGAGTTACCGGTCCTACAATGAGCAGTTCTTC
CASSQGGTSGSYRSYNEQFF
>14|many|TRBV7-8|TRBJ2-7|TRBD2
TGTGCCAGCAGCACTCGGACTAGCAACTACGAGCAGTACTTC
CASSTRTSNYEQYF